Presented here are 3 T cell receptor beta chains from one specimen sequenced in a study of CXCR3-negative and CXCR3-positive naive CD8 T cells. Antigen specificity for these receptors is unknown. UMI-tagged TRB cDNA libraries were built via 5' RACE. From the 5' RACE reads, TCRdb lists one entry per CDR3 protein and no DNA. In all, the sample yields 100,000 or so distinct CDR3 sequences. Study results and caveats: For CXCR3-positive naive cells, TRB CDR3s were more hydrophobic than those of CXCR3-negative naive cells.

The sequencing input was naive CXCR3+ CD8+ T cells from blood. Regarding subset: CD45RO-CCR7+CD27+CD95- naive CD8+ T cells expressing CXCR3 (TNR3+). All receptors come from a human donor in good health. Some clones in this sample may be carry-over from other donors' samples.

This chain links TRBV4-3 with TRBJ2-2; lacking DNA, the TRBD1 call made by TCRdb goes unchecked. The CDR3 runs 15 residues. Germline-derived CDR1 and CDR2 are LGHNA and YSLEER. The CDR3 sequence: CASSPLGGDTGELFF.

This chain joins TRBV7-6 and TRBJ2-7; TCRdb's D call, TRBD1, is unchecked because there is no DNA. The CDR3 is 17 residues long. CDR1 is SGHVS, CDR2 FNYEAQ, per germline. The CDR3 loop reads CASSLELRGQGAGEQYF.

The gene calls are TRBV7-9 and TRBJ2-5. Germline CDR1 SEHNR, CDR2 FQNEAQ (reference sequence). CDR3 size: 14 residues. CDR3 region: CASSLDQSQETQYF.